Listed below are T cell receptor beta chains from one sample, sequenced in a study of regulatory T cells in long-lasting Graves disease. TCRdb processed the multiplex PCR reads anew with MiXCR; each CDR3 protein has one entry. This sample carries about 500,000 distinct CDR3 sequences, around 15% of them seen once, and the ten largest clones take 12%. The same specimen was also included in a second study, on T cells in Graves' hyperthyroidism and ophthalmopathy.

Sequenced material: peripheral blood mononuclear cells (PBMCs), taken at new diagnosis, from a patient treated with antithyroid drugs. The receptors shown here come from a man between 40 and 49 years old with Graves disease. The CDR3 runs from the conserved cysteine through the conserved F or W. Fields, in order: D gene, J gene, V gene, clone size, CDR3 DNA, CDR3 protein. The D gene is left open where the match is weak. Part of the rows lack a size; the others show once, few, many or a class for expanded clones.

TRBD2 | TRBJ2-1 | TRBV27 | many | TGTGCCAGCATGAAAGCGGGGCCCGGAAATGAGCAGTTCTTC | CASMKAGPGNEQFF
- | TRBJ2-7 | TRBV20-1 | many | TGCAGTGCTACGGACGGGAGCTACGAGCAGTACTTC | CSATDGSYEQYF
TRBD1 | TRBJ2-5 | TRBV28 | many | TGTGCCAGCAGCCCCTGGACAGGGGGTGTAGAGACCCAGTACTTC | CASSPWTGGVETQYF
TRBD1 | TRBJ2-1 | TRBV6-2/TRBV6-3 | many | TGTGCCAGCACCGAACAGACAGGGGCGTACAATGAGCAGTTCTTC | CASTEQTGAYNEQFF
TRBD1 | TRBJ2-5 | TRBV10-1 | - | TGCGCCATCCGGGACAGGGGGGAGGAGACCCAGTACTTC | CAIRDRGEETQYF
- | TRBJ2-3 | TRBV7-9 | many | TGTGCCAGCAGCCCCCATGGTTCGGGACTCACAGATACGCAGTATTTT | CASSPHGSGLTDTQYF
- | TRBJ1-1 | TRBV5-4 | many | TGTGCCAGCAGCCCAGGGTCGGGCATGAACACTGAAGCTTTCTTT | CASSPGSGMNTEAFF
- | TRBJ2-2 | TRBV28 | many | TGTGCCAGCAGTTTATGGCAGGGATATGGCACCGGGGAGCTGTTTTTT | CASSLWQGYGTGELFF
- | TRBJ2-3 | TRBV10-3 | few | TGTGCCATCAGTGGGGGGGCGGCTGATACGCAGTATTTT | CAISGGAADTQYF
TRBD2 | TRBJ2-3 | TRBV30 | few | TGTGCCTGGAGGGCGGGGGGCACAGATACGCAGTATTTT | CAWRAGGTDTQYF
- | TRBJ2-3 | TRBV4-2 | - | TGTGCCAGCAGCCAAATGGTGGATACGCAGTATTTT | CASSQMVDTQYF
TRBD1 | TRBJ2-7 | TRBV19 | few | TGTGCCAGTAGTATAGGGACAGGGACCTACGAGCAGTACTTC | CASSIGTGTYEQYF
- | TRBJ1-4 | TRBV7-9 | many | TGTGCCAGCAGCTTGGATCAAGGGCGTGTCGAAAAACTGTTTTTT | CASSLDQGRVEKLFF
TRBD2 | TRBJ2-5 | TRBV20-1 | - | TGCAGTGCTTTGGGACTAGCGGGAGGTTACCAAGAGACCCAGTACTTC | CSALGLAGGYQETQYF
TRBD2 | TRBJ2-7 | TRBV20-1 | many | TGCAGTGCAGACTTAGCGGGAGACTCCTCCTACGAGCAGTACTTC | CSADLAGDSSYEQYF
- | TRBJ2-7 | TRBV2 | many | TGTGCCAGCAGTAAACTCTATGCCTACGAGCAGTACTTC | CASSKLYAYEQYF
TRBD1 | TRBJ1-2 | TRBV18 | many | TGTGCCAGCTCACCAGGACAGGGATCTGGCTACACCTTC | CASSPGQGSGYTF
- | TRBJ1-2 | TRBV28 | many | TGTGCCAGCAGCCCCCCGGGACGGGTTGGCTACACCTTC | CASSPPGRVGYTF
- | TRBJ2-1 | TRBV19 | - | TGTGCCAGTACCGGGAGCGGAAACAATGAGCAGTTCTTC | CASTGSGNNEQFF
TRBD2 | TRBJ2-1 | TRBV12-3/TRBV12-4 | - | TGTGCCAGCAGTTTAGTTTATAGCGGGAGAATTGGGGAGCAGTTCTTC | CASSLVYSGRIGEQFF
- | TRBJ2-5 | TRBV20-1 | - | TGCAGTGCTAGAAGGGAGTCGGGGGTAGGAGAGACCCAGTACTTC | CSARRESGVGETQYF
- | TRBJ2-7 | TRBV12-5 | - | TGTGCTAGTGGTTTGGTTTCCGGGACGGTGATCTACGAGCAGTACTTC | CASGLVSGTVIYEQYF
- | TRBJ2-3 | TRBV20-1 | many | TGCAGTGCTAGTTTTATTGTATCTAGCACAGATACGCAGTATTTT | CSASFIVSSTDTQYF
- | TRBJ2-6 | TRBV2 | - | TGTGCCAGCAGTGTGTTGAGTGGCAGGGGATTTGGTATATCTGGGGCCAACGTCCTGACTTTC | CASSVLSGRGFGISGANVLTF
TRBD1 | TRBJ2-1 | TRBV27 | many | TGTGCCAGCAGCGCAACAGGGGGATCCTACAATGAGCAGTTCTTC | CASSATGGSYNEQFF
- | TRBJ1-5 | TRBV30 | few | TGTGCCTGGAGTGTAGCCGTTAGCAATCAGCCCCAGCATTTT | CAWSVAVSNQPQHF
TRBD2 | TRBJ2-7 | TRBV20-1 | many | TGCAGTGCTGAGGGTTGGGGGGGTTACGAGCAGTACTTC | CSAEGWGGYEQYF
- | TRBJ2-7 | TRBV2 | many | TGTGCCAGCTCCCCCCGAGCCGGTACCTACGAGCAGTACTTC | CASSPRAGTYEQYF
- | TRBJ1-2 | TRBV27 | - | TGTGCCACCTCCCTCCCAACGAATCGGGGCTACACCTTC | CATSLPTNRGYTF
- | TRBJ2-1 | TRBV2 | many | TGTGCCAGCAGTGAGATTGGCAGCGTACTCAATGAGCAGTTCTTC | CASSEIGSVLNEQFF
TRBD2 | TRBJ2-2 | TRBV5-4 | few | TGTGCCAGCAGCACCAGGACTAGCGGGAGAGAAACCGGGGAGCTGTTTTTT | CASSTRTSGRETGELFF
- | TRBJ2-4 | TRBV12-3/TRBV12-4 | many | TGTGCCAGCAGCCCCCGGAGGGTGGGCAAAAACATTCAGTACTTC | CASSPRRVGKNIQYF
- | TRBJ1-2 | TRBV2 | many | TGTGCCAGCAGTCCACGAGGGAGGGGAGGTGGCTACACCTTC | CASSPRGRGGGYTF
- | TRBJ2-2 | TRBV27 | - | TGTGCCAGCAGTCCCGTCGGTTCCGGGGAGCTGTTTTTT | CASSPVGSGELFF
- | TRBJ1-1 | TRBV20-1 | many | TGCAGTGCTAGGGCGGGACACCAAAACACTGAAGCTTTCTTT | CSARAGHQNTEAFF
- | TRBJ2-3 | TRBV24-1 | many | TGTGCCACCAGTGAGCCGAACGCAGATACGCAGTATTTT | CATSEPNADTQYF
TRBD2 | TRBJ2-1 | TRBV19 | - | TGTGCCAGTAACCGGGGGGGGAGCTCCTACAATGAGCAGTTCTTC | CASNRGGSSYNEQFF